The 28 T cell receptor beta chains reported below all come from one sample, sequenced in a study of cytomegalovirus exposure and HLA in healthy donors. PCR employed 60 Vbeta and 13 Jbeta primers. The assay was immunoSEQ multiplex PCR, and TCRdb's table has in-frame clones only and misses some. The table shows fewer than 150,000 clones, with about 74% occurring only once. The sequenced sample was PBMCs. The receptors come from a middle-aged woman in good health and CMV-seropositive.

This clone was counted a single time. This chain uses TRBV7-2 with TRBJ2-7; D remains ambiguous. This CDR3 region has 13 residues. Germline V gene data show CDR1 as SGHTA and CDR2 as FQGNSA. V shed 3 bases and J shed 2 bases, with 8 bases lying between them. The CDR3 reads CASSFGHTYEQYF. The CDR3, as DNA: TGTGCCAGCAGCTTTGGCCACACCTACGAGCAGTACTTC. Full variable domain (missing parts from reference TRBV7-2 and TRBJ2-7): GAGVSQSPSNKVTEKGKDVELRCDPISGHTALYWYRQSLGQGLEFLIYFQGNSAPDKSGLPSDRFSAERTGGSVSTLTIQRTQQEDSAVYLCASSFGHTYEQYFGPGTRLTVT.

The count of this clone is one. The sample carries other DNA sequences with the same CDR3. The genes are TRBV19 and TRBJ1-1; unclear D gene. This CDR3 has 13 amino acids. The germline V and J ends were trimmed by 3 bases and 5 bases, with 10 bases remaining between them. The germline CDR1 and CDR2 sequences are LNHDA and SQIVND (reference sequence). The CDR3: CASSIDRGTEAFF. The CDR3 DNA reads TGTGCCAGTAGTATCGACCGGGGAACTGAAGCTTTCTTT.

The chain combines TRBV6-5 with TRBJ2-3, with TRBD2 matching 13 bases. Germline CDR1 reads MNHEY; CDR2 reads SVGAGI. This CDR3 region has 15 residues. Trimming removed 5 bases from V and 4 bases from J; junction bases left unmatched: 3. The CDR3 DNA follows: TGTGCCAGCAGTATCGGACTAGCGGGGGCAGATACGCAGTATTTT. Protein: CASSIGLAGADTQYF.

The chain has TRBV6-1 and TRBJ2-1; the match to TRBD2 covers 8 bases. This CDR3 has 15 residues. Looked up from germline, CDR1 is MNHNS and CDR2 is SASEGT. Trimming at V came to 1 base and at J to 8 bases, leaving 7 bases not matched to a gene. The CDR3: CASSEEPSGLDEQFF. The CDR3 DNA is TGTGCCAGCAGTGAAGAACCTAGCGGGCTGGATGAGCAGTTCTTC.

The rearrangement links TRBV5-8 to TRBJ2-1; weak D call: TRBD2 (6 bases). Trimming cost V 3 bases and J 10 bases, with 20 bases left between them. The CDR3 loop spans 15 amino acids. The V gene's germline CDR1 is SGHTS and CDR2 YDEGEE. The CDR3: CASSSARTKTEEQFF. CDR3 nucleotides: TGTGCCAGCAGCTCGGCCCGGACTAAAACAGAGGAGCAGTTCTTC.

V is TRBV6-6 and J is TRBJ2-3; 12 positions match TRBD2. The length of the CDR3 is 15 residues. V lost 6 bases to trimming and J lost 4 bases; unmatched junction nucleotides: 5. The germline CDR1 and CDR2 sequences are MNHNY and SVGAGI (reference sequence). In DNA form, the CDR3 reads TGTGCCAGCAGACGACTAGCGGGAGTGGCAGATACGCAGTATTTT. Amino acids: CASRRLAGVADTQYF.

The chain uses TRBV2 and TRBJ2-5; TRBD2 matches 8 bases. CDR1 is SNHLY and CDR2 is FYNNEI in the germline V gene. The CDR3 has 14 residues. V shed 4 bases, J shed 5 bases, and the junction held 6 bases outside the gene matches. The CDR3 DNA follows: TGTGCCAGCAGTGGGATTAGCGGGACCGAGACCCAGTACTTC. Amino acid sequence: CASSGISGTETQYF. The complete variable domain, with remaining parts taken from reference TRBV2 and TRBJ2-5, reads EPEVTQTPSHQVTQMGQEVILRCVPISNHLYFYWYRQILGQKVEFLVSFYNNEISEKSEIFDDQFSVERPDGSNFTLKIRSTKLEDSAMYFCASSGISGTETQYFGPGTRLLVL.

This chain connects TRBV13 to TRBJ2-3; TRBD1 agrees at 10 bases. Germline V gives CDR1 PRHDT, CDR2 FYEKMQ (reference sequence). After removal of 4 bases from V and 8 bases from J, the junction contained 9 bases not matched to a gene. The CDR3 is 15 residues long. CDR3 DNA: TGTGCCAGCAGCTCAGGGACAGGGGAAGAGAGTACGCAGTATTTT. It codes for CASSSGTGEESTQYF.

This clone was observed a single time. V and J are TRBV9 and TRBJ2-1, with TRBD2 matching 7 bases. The CDR3 is 15 amino acids. The junction had 10 bases not matched to a gene; V was cut back by 5 bases and J by 5 bases. Looked up from germline, CDR1 is SGDLS and CDR2 is YYNGEE. In DNA, the CDR3 is TGTGCCAGCAGGGCGCCAGGGACTACTAACAATGAGCAGTTCTTC. Its translation is CASRAPGTTNNEQFF.

The CDR3 DNA sequence: TGTGCCAGCAGCCCGGGACAGGGTACCACAGATACGCAGTATTTT. Translation gives CASSPGQGTTDTQYF. The chain joins TRBV14 to TRBJ2-3; 9 nucleotides align to TRBD1. CDR3 length: 15 residues. The V gene's germline CDR1 is SGHDN and CDR2 FVKESK. V was clipped by 4 bases and J by 2 bases; unmatched bases: 4.

The V call is TRBV19, the J call TRBJ1-2, with TRBD1 as a possible D gene (5 bases). Trimming cost V 3 bases and J 8 bases, with 16 bases left between them. This CDR3 comprises 14 residues. Germline lookup yields CDR1 LNHDA and CDR2 SQIVND (reference sequence). This chain's CDR3 is CASSIPLAGNGYTF. The CDR3, as DNA: TGTGCCAGTAGTATTCCCTTGGCAGGGAACGGCTACACCTTC.

The CDR3: CAWSLQGIQPQHF. As DNA, the CDR3 is TGTGCCTGGAGTTTACAGGGCATTCAGCCCCAGCATTTT. J is TRBJ1-5 and V is TRBV30; D perhaps matches TRBD1 (6 bases). The V gene's germline CDR1 is GTSNPN and CDR2 SVGIG (reference sequence). The CDR3 is 13 residues long. The V gene lost 2 bases and the J gene lost 6 bases, with 11 bases spanning the gap.

This clone has just one count. The rearrangement links TRBV12-5 to TRBJ2-1, with 7 bases fitting TRBD2. There are 13 residues in the CDR3. The germline CDR1 and CDR2 sequences are LGHNT and FRNRAP. With V trimmed by 1 base and J by 7 bases, 1 base remained unmatched. The CDR3 reads CASGLGGGNEQFF. CDR3 in DNA: TGTGCTAGTGGTTTGGGGGGGGGTAATGAGCAGTTCTTC.

The J gene is TRBJ2-1, the V gene TRBV19, with TRBD2 matching over 9 bases. CDR3 length equals 15 residues. The V gene end was trimmed by 5 bases and the J gene end by 10 bases; junction bases not matched to a gene: 12. Germline V gene data show CDR1 as LNHDA and CDR2 as SQIVND (reference sequence). Written as DNA, the CDR3 is TGTGCCAGTAGTTCCGTTGGCGGGGGGGCTAAAGAGCAGTTCTTC. This translates into CASSSVGGGAKEQFF.

The chain couples TRBV9 to TRBJ2-5; D remains unclear. The CDR3 length is 14 residues. Per the germline V gene, CDR1 is SGDLS and CDR2 is YYNGEE. The V and J ends lost 1 base and 4 bases respectively, with 11 bases between them. Here the CDR3 reads CASSVLDFGETQYF. CDR3 bases: TGTGCCAGCAGCGTATTAGACTTCGGAGAGACCCAGTACTTC. The complete variable domain, with remaining parts taken from reference TRBV9 and TRBJ2-5, reads DSGVTQTPKHLITATGQRVTLRCSPRSGDLSVYWYQQSLDQGLQFLIQYYNGEERAKGNILERFSAQQFPDLHSELNLSSLELGDSALYFCASSVLDFGETQYFGPGTRLLVL.

This chain connects TRBV2 to TRBJ2-1; unclear D gene. Trimming took off 5 bases at V and 6 bases at J, with 5 bases between the two ends. The CDR3 totals 11 residues. Germline loops: CDR1 SNHLY, CDR2 FYNNEI. This chain's CDR3 is CASSPFNEQFF. The CDR3 bases are TGTGCCAGCAGTCCTTTCAATGAGCAGTTCTTC.

The rearrangement uses TRBV14 and TRBJ2-1; the match to TRBD2 covers 10 bases. The CDR3 length is 16 residues. The ends lost 3 bases at V and 7 bases at J; junction bases unmatched: 9. Germline loops: CDR1 SGHDN, CDR2 FVKESK. In DNA form, the CDR3 reads TGTGCCAGCAGCCACAGTATAACTAGCGGGAAGAATGAGCAGTTCTTC. It specifies CASSHSITSGKNEQFF.

The V call is TRBV5-5, the J call TRBJ2-1; D possibly corresponds to TRBD1 (7 bases). The CDR3 sequence is 18 residues long. V shed 0 bases and J shed 6 bases, with 22 bases lying between them. Germline CDR1 reads SGHKS; CDR2 reads YYEKEE (reference sequence). CDR3 sequence reads: CASSLEALQGGLTNEQFF. The CDR3 nucleotides read TGTGCCAGCAGCTTGGAGGCATTGCAGGGGGGTCTGACCAATGAGCAGTTCTTC.

The rearrangement links TRBV6-5 to TRBJ2-7, with TRBD1 as a possible D gene (6 bases). V lost 1 base and J lost 12, with 13 bases in between. Germline V gene lookup returns CDR1 MNHEY and CDR2 SVGAGI. CDR3 size: 12 residues. In DNA, the CDR3 is TGTGCCAGCAGTTACTGCGACAGGCTTGGGTACTTC. Residues: CASSYCDRLGYF.

The chain carries TRBV15 and TRBJ2-2; 13 positions match TRBD2. The CDR3 contains 16 residues. The germline CDR1 and CDR2 sequences are LNHNV and YYDKDF (reference sequence). The V gene end was trimmed by 5 bases and the J gene end by 5 bases; junction bases not matched to a gene: 5. CDR3 DNA: TGTGCCACCAGCTCAGGACTAGCGGGGGTAACCGGGGAGCTGTTTTTT. Amino acids: CATSSGLAGVTGELFF.

This clone appeared once. The chain employs TRBV6-5 and TRBJ1-5; the D is unclear. CDR1 and CDR2 (germline): MNHEY, SVGAGI. This CDR3 spans 13 amino acids. V lost 0 bases, J lost 9 bases, and 9 bases lay in between. The CDR3 region is CASSYSEGGPQHF. DNA of the CDR3: TGTGCCAGCAGTTACTCGGAGGGTGGGCCCCAGCATTTT.

The chain links TRBV7-8 to TRBJ1-2; D not certain. CDR1 and CDR2 from the germline V gene are SGHVS and FQNEAQ. This CDR3 is built from 13 residues. Trimming removed 5 bases from V and 1 base from J, with 8 bases in between. CDR3 loop: CASSQRDNYGYTF. CDR3 nucleotides: TGTGCCAGCAGCCAACGGGATAACTATGGCTACACCTTC.

This rearrangement joins TRBV5-4 to TRBJ1-1; tentatively, D is TRBD1 (5 bases). Trimming took off 4 bases at V and 1 base at J, with 14 bases between the two ends. Germline CDR1 reads SGHNT; CDR2 reads YYREEE (reference sequence). The CDR3 extends over 15 amino acids. CDR3 bases: TGTGCCAGCAGCCCCAACCGACAGTCGAACACTGAAGCTTTCTTT. It is translated as CASSPNRQSNTEAFF.

Ten or more counts support this clone. The chain recombines TRBV4-3 with TRBJ1-6; 9 nucleotides line up with TRBD1. Germline CDR1 and CDR2: LGHNA and YSLEER. The CDR3 is 15 residues long. J lost 10 bases, V lost 2 bases, and 6 bases had no gene match. In nucleotides, the CDR3 is TGCGCCAGCAGCCAAAAAACAGGGGGCAACTCACCCCTCCACTTT. This gives the protein CASSQKTGGNSPLHF.

The chain has TRBV15 and TRBJ2-7, with 11 positions matching TRBD1. V lost 9 bases and J lost 5; bases outside the gene matches: 9. The CDR3 contains 14 residues. The germline CDR1 and CDR2 sequences are LNHNV and YYDKDF (reference sequence). The CDR3 DNA sequence: TGTGCCACTAACCGGGACAGGGGGAGAAACGAGCAGTACTTC. It codes for CATNRDRGRNEQYF.

The chain has TRBV10-3 and TRBJ2-7; 9 bases are a match to TRBD1. Losses at the gene ends were 2 bases for V and 6 bases for J; bases not matched to a gene: 5. This CDR3 is built from 14 residues. Germline CDR1 ENHRY, CDR2 SYGVKD. The CDR3 DNA reads TGTGCCATCAGTGAGGGACAGGGGAGGGGCGAGCAGTACTTC. Translating it yields CAISEGQGRGEQYF.

This rearrangement joins TRBV2 to TRBJ2-3, with 8 bases matching TRBD2. The CDR3 covers 14 residues. Germline-derived CDR1 and CDR2 are SNHLY and FYNNEI. The trim removed 4 bases at V and 3 bases at J, leaving 3 bases unmatched. The CDR3 nucleotides are TGTGCCAGCAGTGGACGGGGGGGAACAGATACGCAGTATTTT. This encodes CASSGRGGTDTQYF.

V is TRBV7-9 and J is TRBJ2-5, with D possibly matching TRBD1 (5 bases). Trimming took off 1 base at V and 5 bases at J, with 11 bases between the two ends. The CDR3 contains 14 residues. Germline V gene data show CDR1 as SEHNR and CDR2 as FQNEAQ (reference sequence). CDR3 sequence: CASSLGPKGETQYF. CDR3 nucleotide sequence: TGTGCCAGCAGCTTAGGACCCAAGGGGGAGACCCAGTACTTC. The full variable domain, in which reference TRBV7-9 and TRBJ2-5 provide the parts outside the CDR3, is DTGVSQNPRHKITKRGQNVTFRCDPISEHNRLYWYRQTLGQGPEFLTYFQNEAQLEKSRLLSDRFSAERPKGSFSTLEIQRTEQGDSAMYLCASSLGPKGETQYFGPGTRLLVL.